The clone carrying this T cell receptor (beta chain) occurred many times. Its antigen is undetermined. This entry is derived from a study of T cells in Graves' hyperthyroidism and ophthalmopathy. The study's findings and limits: Most thyroid clonotypes with frequency above 0.001 were detected in blood.

Using RNA transcripts as the source, TCR beta CDR3 regions were amplified. The primer set for the first-round RT-PCR of the TCR CDR3 was HTBI. TCRdb fed the multiplex PCR reads into MiXCR, producing one record per CDR3 protein. The data contain approximately 400,000 distinct CDR3 sequences, roughly 15% of them singletons. Trimming removed 1 base from V and 7 bases from J, with 11 bases in between. CDR3 length: 14 amino acids. The germline CDR1 and CDR2 sequences are MNHEY and SMNVEV (reference sequence). The chain recombines TRBV27 with TRBJ2-1; D is uncertain. This receptor was taken from a woman aged 25 to 45 with Graves' ophthalmopathy. The sequencing sample was made of blood. In DNA form, the CDR3 reads TGTGCCAGCAGTTTATTCGCGATAGTAAATGAGCAGTTCTTC. The encoded protein is CASSLFAIVNEQFF.